This paragraph reports one T cell receptor beta chain. Its antigen is not identified. The CDR3 runs 15 residues. The germline V gene encodes CDR1 SGHRS and CDR2 YFSETQ. Trimming stripped 0 bases from V and 7 bases from J, with 16 bases between. The source of the sample is a study of cytomegalovirus exposure and HLA in healthy donors. The study's findings and limits: A later look showed TCR association rates differing by HLA locus, highest for DRB1 and lowest for HLA-C. Indistinguishable V segments such as TRBV6-2 and TRBV6-3 were excluded. In a later analysis, at a false discovery rate of 0.05, 15,000 to 20,000 TCR beta sequences matched HLA alleles.

Primers: 60 Vbeta forward and 13 Jbeta reverse. Generated by immunoSEQ multiplex PCR, the TCRdb table keeps only in-frame clones and is missing some. The sample comprises some 150,000 clones, approximately 79% of which are singletons, and less than 8% rests with the top ten. The sequencing sample was made of PBMCs. The receptor was derived from a man in his forties or fifties in good health and CMV-seropositive. This chain connects TRBV5-1 to TRBJ1-2, with a possible D match to TRBD1 (6 bases). In DNA, the CDR3 is TGCGCCAGCAGCTTGGGGAACAGGGAACGGGGTGGCTACACCTTC. This translates into CASSLGNRERGGYTF.